The rows below give T cell receptor beta chains drawn from one sample of a study of PD-1 blockade in mismatch repair-deficient tumors. Assay: immunoSEQ multiplex PCR; the TCRdb copy retains only in-frame clones and omits some. The sample lists around 39,000 clones, around four fifths occurring once. The source material was PBMCs, sampled approximately 9 months after starting pembrolizumab. These receptors originate from an adult with mismatch repair-deficient cancer. Each CDR3 is given with its conserved first and last residue. The D gene is left open where the match is weak. Size tells how often a clone was seen (once, few, many) or the class of an expanded clone, and some rows leave it out.

CDR3 protein	CDR3 DNA	D gene	clone size	V gene	J gene
CASSLVQANTEAFF	TGCGCCAGCAGCTTGGTCCAGGCAAACACTGAAGCTTTCTTT	.	.	TRBV5-1	TRBJ1-1
CASSGNRGNTEAFF	TGTGCCAGCAGCGGAAACAGGGGGAACACTGAAGCTTTCTTT	TRBD1	once	TRBV9	TRBJ1-1
CASSVEDRDFKGAFF	TGTGCCAGCAGCGTAGAGGACAGGGATTTTAAGGGAGCTTTCTTT	TRBD1	.	TRBV9	TRBJ1-1
CASSQGRGSDGYTF	TGCGCCAGCAGCCAAGGCAGGGGTTCGGATGGCTACACCTTC	.	once	TRBV4-1	TRBJ1-2
CASSLGTADYEQYF	TGTGCCAGCAGCCTGGGGACAGCAGACTACGAGCAGTACTTC	TRBD1	.	TRBV13	TRBJ2-7
CASSVALAGGPGTDTQYF	TGTGCCAGCAGCGTAGCTCTAGCGGGAGGGCCTGGAACAGATACGCAGTATTTT	TRBD2	.	TRBV9	TRBJ2-3
CASSSPGTDTQYF	TGTGCCAGCTCAAGTCCGGGGACAGATACGCAGTATTTT	.	.	TRBV18	TRBJ2-3
CSVGDQGLMGELFF	TGCAGCGTTGGAGATCAGGGTCTTATGGGGGAGCTGTTTTTT	.	.	TRBV29-1	TRBJ2-2
CASRWGQGGNQPQHF	TGTGCCAGCAGGTGGGGACAGGGTGGAAATCAGCCCCAGCATTTT	TRBD1	.	TRBV28	TRBJ1-5
CTSSHLLAGVSYEQYF	TGCACCAGCAGCCATCTCCTAGCGGGAGTATCCTACGAGCAGTACTTC	.	.	TRBV1	TRBJ2-7
CASSLYGAGEETQYF	TGTGCCAGCAGCTTATATGGAGCGGGAGAAGAGACCCAGTACTTC	TRBD2	.	TRBV11-2	TRBJ2-5
CASSGQGGTGELFF	TGTGCCAGCTCAGGACAGGGAGGAACCGGGGAGCTGTTTTTT	TRBD1	.	TRBV2	TRBJ2-2
CASSYGTGGNYGYTF	TGTGCCAGCAGTTACGGGACAGGGGGCAACTATGGCTACACCTTC	TRBD1	.	TRBV6-5	TRBJ1-2
CASSPGLPDGNEQFF	TGTGCCAGCAGCCCGGGACTTCCAGACGGCAATGAGCAGTTCTTC	.	.	TRBV7-3	TRBJ2-1
CASSPLTLSGGQETQYF	TGTGCCAGCTCTCCACTGACCCTTAGCGGGGGGCAAGAGACCCAGTACTTC	TRBD2	.	TRBV18	TRBJ2-5
CASSFETGMMNTEAFF	TGTGCCAGCAGTTTCGAGACAGGTATGATGAACACTGAAGCTTTCTTT	.	.	TRBV6-5	TRBJ1-1
CASSSAGTGGYEQYF	TGCGCCAGCAGCTCCGCCGGGACAGGGGGTTACGAGCAGTACTTC	TRBD1	.	TRBV5-1	TRBJ2-7
CASGRTQAEAFF	TGTGCTAGTGGCCGAACTCAAGCTGAAGCTTTCTTT	.	.	TRBV12-5	TRBJ1-1
CASTPPTGGTYEQYF	TGCGCCAGCACCCCCCCGACAGGGGGCACGTACGAGCAGTACTTC	TRBD1	.	TRBV5-1	TRBJ2-7
CASSGLAGREGSSYEQYF	TGTGCCAGCAGTGGCCTAGCCGGGAGGGAGGGGAGCTCCTACGAGCAGTACTTC	TRBD2	.	TRBV2	TRBJ2-7
CASSLPTGANTEAFF	TGCGCCAGCAGCTTGCCTACAGGGGCGAACACTGAAGCTTTCTTT	TRBD1	few	TRBV5-1	TRBJ1-1
CASSGEPSSYNEQFF	TGCGCCAGCAGCGGAGAACCGAGCTCCTACAATGAGCAGTTCTTC	.	once	TRBV5-1	TRBJ2-1
CASSLGASGRFEQFF	TGTGCCAGCAGCTTAGGCGCTAGCGGGAGATTTGAGCAGTTCTTC	TRBD2	.	TRBV7-7	TRBJ2-1
CASRFADRETGEAFF	TGTGCCAGCAGGTTTGCGGACAGGGAAACGGGTGAAGCTTTCTTT	TRBD1	.	TRBV28	TRBJ1-1
CASSPLGVRSTDTQYF	TGTGCCAGCTCACCACTCGGGGTCCGTAGCACAGATACGCAGTATTTT	.	.	TRBV18	TRBJ2-3
CASSLGRTSGRRTDTQYF	TGCGCCAGCAGCTTGGGAAGGACTAGCGGGAGGAGGACAGATACGCAGTATTTT	TRBD2	.	TRBV5-1	TRBJ2-3
CASSPGTSGNEQFF	TGCGCCAGCAGCCCCGGGACTAGCGGCAATGAGCAGTTCTTC	TRBD2	.	TRBV5-1	TRBJ2-1
CASSSTGSSYEQYF	TGTGCCAGCAGTTCGACAGGGAGCTCCTACGAGCAGTACTTC	TRBD1	.	TRBV6-6	TRBJ2-7
CASSLISGSLSEQYF	TGTGCCAGCAGCTTAATTAGCGGGAGTTTAAGCGAGCAGTACTTC	TRBD2	few	TRBV7-2	TRBJ2-7
CASSIGSATSGSYEQYF	TGTGCCAGTAGTATAGGGTCCGCGACTAGCGGCTCCTACGAGCAGTACTTC	TRBD2	.	TRBV19	TRBJ2-7
CASSLKRVSPLMNTGELFF	TGTGCCAGCAGTTTAAAACGGGTGTCCCCTTTAATGAACACCGGGGAGCTGTTTTTT	.	.	TRBV27	TRBJ2-2
CASSGMLAGGLGEQYF	TGTGCCAGCAGCGGTATGTTAGCGGGAGGGCTCGGCGAGCAGTACTTC	TRBD2	.	TRBV5-5	TRBJ2-7
CASSASGRAADTQYF	TGTGCCAGCAGTGCTAGCGGGAGGGCGGCAGATACGCAGTATTTT	TRBD2	.	TRBV28	TRBJ2-3
CASRNPRTGISYNEQFF	TGTGCCAGCCGAAACCCCAGGACAGGGATCTCCTACAATGAGCAGTTCTTC	TRBD1	.	TRBV19	TRBJ2-1
CASSIGQVPPETQYF	TGTGCCAGTAGTATTGGCCAGGTACCTCCAGAGACCCAGTACTTC	.	.	TRBV19	TRBJ2-5
CASPKRAPNTGELFF	TGTGCCAGCCCTAAGCGTGCCCCGAACACCGGGGAGCTGTTTTTT	.	.	TRBV21-1	TRBJ2-2
CASSARAGYNEQFF	TGTGCCAGCAGCGCTCGGGCGGGCTACAATGAGCAGTTCTTC	.	.	TRBV7-2	TRBJ2-1
CASSLAGKPYEQYF	TGCGCCAGCAGCTTAGCGGGAAAGCCCTACGAGCAGTACTTC	TRBD2	few	TRBV10-1	TRBJ2-7
CASSLSRTGGGTQYF	TGTGCCAGCAGCTTGTCAAGGACAGGGGGGGGGACCCAGTACTTC	TRBD1	.	TRBV5-4	TRBJ2-5
CSARVTETQYF	TGCAGTGCAAGAGTAACTGAGACCCAGTACTTC	.	.	TRBV20-1	TRBJ2-5
CASSVQTGTYEQYF	TGTGCCAGCAGCGTCCAAACAGGAACCTACGAGCAGTACTTC	.	few	TRBV2	TRBJ2-7
CASSEQGSLGTF	TGTGCCAGCAGTGAACAGGGCTCCCTCGGCACCTTC	.	.	TRBV28	TRBJ1-2
CASSFSSGMDGTDTQYF	TGTGCCAGCAGTTTCTCTAGCGGGATGGATGGTACAGATACGCAGTATTTT	TRBD2	.	TRBV27	TRBJ2-3
CASSLGQGGDTQYF	TGTGCCAGCAGCTTGGGGCAGGGCGGCGATACGCAGTATTTT	.	.	TRBV5-4	TRBJ2-3
CASSLWLAGGLYQETQYF	TGTGCCAGCAGCTTATGGCTAGCGGGAGGGCTTTACCAAGAGACCCAGTACTTC	TRBD2	.	TRBV7-2	TRBJ2-5
CASSPQGRRGETQYF	TGTGCCAGCAGCCCTCAGGGGCGGCGCGGGGAGACCCAGTACTTC	.	.	TRBV4-2	TRBJ2-5
CASSLAAGTGSYEQYF	TGTGCCAGCAGCTTAGCGGCGGGGACGGGCTCCTACGAGCAGTACTTC	.	few	TRBV11-2	TRBJ2-7
CASSAAAFGANVLTF	TGTGCCAGCAGCGCTGCTGCGTTTGGGGCCAACGTCCTGACTTTC	.	.	TRBV2	TRBJ2-6
CASSIGNEKLFF	TGCGCCAGCAGTATCGGTAATGAAAAACTGTTTTTT	.	.	TRBV5-1	TRBJ1-4
CATRTPASTDTQYF	TGTGCCACTCGGACACCGGCTAGCACAGATACGCAGTATTTT	.	.	TRBV7-9	TRBJ2-3
CASSSLRRGNIQPQHF	TGTGCCAGTAGTTCCCTCAGGAGGGGCAATATTCAGCCCCAGCATTTT	.	.	TRBV19	TRBJ1-5
CASSPTPGGEDSGNTIYF	TGTGCCAGCAGCCCTACCCCGGGAGGGGAGGACTCTGGAAACACCATATATTTT	.	.	TRBV11-1	TRBJ1-3
CASSQVGNTEAFF	TGCGCCAGCAGCCAAGTCGGGAACACTGAAGCTTTCTTT	.	once	TRBV4-1	TRBJ1-1